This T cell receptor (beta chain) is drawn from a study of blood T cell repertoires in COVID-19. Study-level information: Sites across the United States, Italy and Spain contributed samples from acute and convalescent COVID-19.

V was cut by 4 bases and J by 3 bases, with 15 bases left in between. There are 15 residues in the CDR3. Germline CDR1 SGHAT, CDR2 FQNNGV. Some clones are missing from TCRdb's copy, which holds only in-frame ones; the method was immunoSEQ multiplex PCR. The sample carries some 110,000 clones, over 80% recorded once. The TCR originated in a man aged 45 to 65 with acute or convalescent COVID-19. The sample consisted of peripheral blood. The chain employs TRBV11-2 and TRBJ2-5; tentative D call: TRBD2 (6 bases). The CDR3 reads CASSSSDWGEETQYF. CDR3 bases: TGTGCCAGCAGCTCCTCCGATTGGGGGGAAGAGACCCAGTACTTC. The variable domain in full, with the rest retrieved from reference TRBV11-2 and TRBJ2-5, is EAGVAQSPRYKIIEKRQSVAFWCNPISGHATLYWYQQILGQGPKLLIQFQNNGVVDDSQLPKDRFSAERLKGVDSTLKIQPAKLEDSAVYLCASSSSDWGEETQYFGPGTRLLVL.